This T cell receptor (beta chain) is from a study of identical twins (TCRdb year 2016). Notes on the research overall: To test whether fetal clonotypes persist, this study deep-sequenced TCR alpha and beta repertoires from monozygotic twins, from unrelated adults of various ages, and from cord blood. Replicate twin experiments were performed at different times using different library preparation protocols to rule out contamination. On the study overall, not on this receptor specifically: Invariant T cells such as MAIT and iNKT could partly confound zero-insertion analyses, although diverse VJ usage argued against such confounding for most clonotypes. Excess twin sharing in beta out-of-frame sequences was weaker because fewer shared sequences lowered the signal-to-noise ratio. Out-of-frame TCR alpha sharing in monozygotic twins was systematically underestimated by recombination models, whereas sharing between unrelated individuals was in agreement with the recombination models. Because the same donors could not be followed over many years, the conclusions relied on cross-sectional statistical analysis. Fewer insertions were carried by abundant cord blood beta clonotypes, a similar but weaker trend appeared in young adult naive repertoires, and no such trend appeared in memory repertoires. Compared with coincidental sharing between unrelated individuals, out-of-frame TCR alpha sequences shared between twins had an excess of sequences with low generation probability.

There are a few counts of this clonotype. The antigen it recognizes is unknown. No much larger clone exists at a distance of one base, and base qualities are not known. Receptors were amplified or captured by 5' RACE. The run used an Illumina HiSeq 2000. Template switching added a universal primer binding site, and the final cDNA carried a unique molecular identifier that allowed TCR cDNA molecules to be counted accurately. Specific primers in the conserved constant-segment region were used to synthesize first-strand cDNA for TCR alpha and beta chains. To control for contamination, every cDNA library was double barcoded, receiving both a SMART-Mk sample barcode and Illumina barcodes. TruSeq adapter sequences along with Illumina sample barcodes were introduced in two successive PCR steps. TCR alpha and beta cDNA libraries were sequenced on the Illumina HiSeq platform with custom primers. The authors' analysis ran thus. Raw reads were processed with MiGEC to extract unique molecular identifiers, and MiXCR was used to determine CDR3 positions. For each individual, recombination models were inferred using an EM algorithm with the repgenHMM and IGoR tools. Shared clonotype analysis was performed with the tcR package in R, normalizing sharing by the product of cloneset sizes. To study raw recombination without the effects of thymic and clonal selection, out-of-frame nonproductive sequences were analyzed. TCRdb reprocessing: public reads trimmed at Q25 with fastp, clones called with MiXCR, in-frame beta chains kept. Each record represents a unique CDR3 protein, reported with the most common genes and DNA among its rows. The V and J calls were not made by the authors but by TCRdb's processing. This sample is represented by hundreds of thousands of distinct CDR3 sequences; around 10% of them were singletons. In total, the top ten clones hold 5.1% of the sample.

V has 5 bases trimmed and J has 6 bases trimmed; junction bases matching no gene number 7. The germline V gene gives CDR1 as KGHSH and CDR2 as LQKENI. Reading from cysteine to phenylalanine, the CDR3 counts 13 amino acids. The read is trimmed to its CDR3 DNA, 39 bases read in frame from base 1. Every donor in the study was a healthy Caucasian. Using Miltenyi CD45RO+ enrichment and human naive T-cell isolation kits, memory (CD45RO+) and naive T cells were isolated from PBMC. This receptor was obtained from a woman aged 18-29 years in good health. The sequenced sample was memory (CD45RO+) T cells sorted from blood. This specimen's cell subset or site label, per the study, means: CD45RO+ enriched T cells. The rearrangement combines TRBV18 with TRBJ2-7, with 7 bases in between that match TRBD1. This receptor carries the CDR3 CASSSDRVGEQYF. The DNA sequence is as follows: TGTGCCAGCTCATCAGACAGGGTAGGCGAGCAGTACTTC.